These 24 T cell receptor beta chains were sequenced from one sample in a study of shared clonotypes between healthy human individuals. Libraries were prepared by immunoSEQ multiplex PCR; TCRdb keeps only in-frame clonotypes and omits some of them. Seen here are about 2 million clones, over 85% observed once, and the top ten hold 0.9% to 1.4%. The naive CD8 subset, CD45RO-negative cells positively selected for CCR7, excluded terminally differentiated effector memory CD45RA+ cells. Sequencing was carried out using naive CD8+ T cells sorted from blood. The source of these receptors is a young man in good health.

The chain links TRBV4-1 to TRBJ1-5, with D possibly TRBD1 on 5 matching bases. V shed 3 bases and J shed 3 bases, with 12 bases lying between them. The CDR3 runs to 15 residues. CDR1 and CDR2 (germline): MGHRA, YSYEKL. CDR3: CASSQEGPVNQPQHF. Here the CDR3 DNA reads TGCGCCAGCAGCCAGGAGGGACCGGTCAATCAGCCCCAGCATTTT.

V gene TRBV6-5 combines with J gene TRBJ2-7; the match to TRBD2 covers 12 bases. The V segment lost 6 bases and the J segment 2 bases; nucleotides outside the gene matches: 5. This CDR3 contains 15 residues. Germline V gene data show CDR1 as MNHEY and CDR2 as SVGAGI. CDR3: CASSRLAGEAYEQYF. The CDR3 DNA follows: TGTGCCAGCAGCCGACTAGCGGGGGAGGCCTACGAGCAGTACTTC.

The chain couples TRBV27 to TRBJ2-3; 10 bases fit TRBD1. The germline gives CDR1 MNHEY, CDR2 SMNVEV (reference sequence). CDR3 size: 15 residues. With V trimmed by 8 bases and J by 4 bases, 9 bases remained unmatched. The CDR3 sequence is CASRSQDRGADTQYF. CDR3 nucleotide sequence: TGTGCCAGCCGTTCCCAGGACAGGGGGGCAGATACGCAGTATTTT.

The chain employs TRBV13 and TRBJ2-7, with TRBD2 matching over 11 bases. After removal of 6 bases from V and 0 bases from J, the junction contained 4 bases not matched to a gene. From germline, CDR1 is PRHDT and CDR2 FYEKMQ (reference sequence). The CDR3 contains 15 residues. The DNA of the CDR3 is TGTGCCAGCAGTCATCTAGCGGGAGGCTCCTACGAGCAGTACTTC. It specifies CASSHLAGGSYEQYF.

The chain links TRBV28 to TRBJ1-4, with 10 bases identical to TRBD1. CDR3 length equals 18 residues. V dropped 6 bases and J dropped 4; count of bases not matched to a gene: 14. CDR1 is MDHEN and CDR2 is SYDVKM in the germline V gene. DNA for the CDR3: TGTGCCAGCAGCACCATCAAAGGGGGGACAGGGGATAATGAAAAACTGTTTTTT. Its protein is CASSTIKGGTGDNEKLFF.

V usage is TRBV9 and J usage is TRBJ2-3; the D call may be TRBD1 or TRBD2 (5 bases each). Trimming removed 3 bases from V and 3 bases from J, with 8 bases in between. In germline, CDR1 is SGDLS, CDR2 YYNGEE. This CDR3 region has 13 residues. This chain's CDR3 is CASSGDGTDTQYF. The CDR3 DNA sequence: TGTGCCAGCAGCGGGGACGGTACAGATACGCAGTATTTT. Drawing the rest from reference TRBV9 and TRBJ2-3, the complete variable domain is DSGVTQTPKHLITATGQRVTLRCSPRSGDLSVYWYQQSLDQGLQFLIQYYNGEERAKGNILERFSAQQFPDLHSELNLSSLELGDSALYFCASSGDGTDTQYFGPGTRLTVL.

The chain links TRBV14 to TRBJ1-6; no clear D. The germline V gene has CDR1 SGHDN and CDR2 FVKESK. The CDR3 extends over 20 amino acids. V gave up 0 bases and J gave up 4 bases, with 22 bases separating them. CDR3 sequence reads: CASSQDPEASDIWYNSPLHF. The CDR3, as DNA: TGTGCCAGCAGCCAAGACCCCGAAGCTTCCGACATTTGGTATAATTCACCCCTCCACTTT.

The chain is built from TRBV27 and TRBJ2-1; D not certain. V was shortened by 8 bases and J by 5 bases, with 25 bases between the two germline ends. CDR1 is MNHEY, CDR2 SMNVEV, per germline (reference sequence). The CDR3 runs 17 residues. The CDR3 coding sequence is TGTGCCAGCCCAAAGTCGGGCAGGATAAAAATTAACAATGAGCAGTTCTTC. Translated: CASPKSGRIKINNEQFF.

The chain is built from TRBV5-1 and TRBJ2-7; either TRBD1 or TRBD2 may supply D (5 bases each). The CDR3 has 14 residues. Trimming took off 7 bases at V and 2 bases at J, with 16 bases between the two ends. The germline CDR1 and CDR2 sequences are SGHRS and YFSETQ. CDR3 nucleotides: TGCGCCAGCGGGGTGGGGGACCGGCCCTACGAGCAGTACTTC. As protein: CASGVGDRPYEQYF.

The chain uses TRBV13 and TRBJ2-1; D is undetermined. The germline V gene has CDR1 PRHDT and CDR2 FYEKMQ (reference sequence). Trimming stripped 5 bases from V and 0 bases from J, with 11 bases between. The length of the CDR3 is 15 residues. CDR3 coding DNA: TGTGCCAGCAGCGCTTCGTGGAGCTCCTACAATGAGCAGTTCTTC. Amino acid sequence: CASSASWSSYNEQFF. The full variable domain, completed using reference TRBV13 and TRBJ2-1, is AAGVIQSPRHLIKEKRETATLKCYPIPRHDTVYWYQQGPGQDPQFLISFYEKMQSDKGSIPDRFSAQQFSDYHSELNMSSLELGDSALYFCASSASWSSYNEQFFGPGTRLTVL.

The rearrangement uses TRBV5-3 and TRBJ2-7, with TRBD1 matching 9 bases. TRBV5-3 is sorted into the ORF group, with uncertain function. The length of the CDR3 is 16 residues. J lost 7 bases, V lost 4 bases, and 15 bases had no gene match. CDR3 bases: TGTGCCAGAAGCAATCTCCGACAGGGGGGCGTGGGTGAGCAGTACTTC. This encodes CARSNLRQGGVGEQYF.

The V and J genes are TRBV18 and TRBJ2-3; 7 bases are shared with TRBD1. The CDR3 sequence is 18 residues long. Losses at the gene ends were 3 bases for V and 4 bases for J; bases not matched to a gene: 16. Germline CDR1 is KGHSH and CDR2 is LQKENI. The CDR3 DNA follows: TGTGCCAGCTCACCGGCAACCCCCGGGACAGAGAGACCAGATACGCAGTATTTT. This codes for CASSPATPGTERPDTQYF.

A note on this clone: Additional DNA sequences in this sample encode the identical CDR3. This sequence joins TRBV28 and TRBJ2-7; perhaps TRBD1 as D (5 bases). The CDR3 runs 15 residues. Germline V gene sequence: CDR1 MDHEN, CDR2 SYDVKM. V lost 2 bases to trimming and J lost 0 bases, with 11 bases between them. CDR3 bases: TGTGCCAGCAGTTTAAGGGGCCTGAGCTCCTACGAGCAGTACTTC. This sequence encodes CASSLRGLSSYEQYF.

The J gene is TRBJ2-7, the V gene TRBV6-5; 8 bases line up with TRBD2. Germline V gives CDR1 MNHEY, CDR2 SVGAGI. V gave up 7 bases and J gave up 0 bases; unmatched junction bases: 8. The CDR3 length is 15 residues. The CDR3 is CASTPERGSSYEQYF. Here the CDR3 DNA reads TGTGCCAGCACCCCTGAGCGGGGGAGCTCCTACGAGCAGTACTTC.

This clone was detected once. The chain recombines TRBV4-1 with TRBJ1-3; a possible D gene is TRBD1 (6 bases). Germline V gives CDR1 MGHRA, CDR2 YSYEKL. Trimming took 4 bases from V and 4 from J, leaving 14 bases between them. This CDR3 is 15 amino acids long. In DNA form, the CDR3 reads TGCGCCAGCAGCCCCATCGGGACATTAGGAAACACCATATATTTT. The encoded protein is CASSPIGTLGNTIYF.

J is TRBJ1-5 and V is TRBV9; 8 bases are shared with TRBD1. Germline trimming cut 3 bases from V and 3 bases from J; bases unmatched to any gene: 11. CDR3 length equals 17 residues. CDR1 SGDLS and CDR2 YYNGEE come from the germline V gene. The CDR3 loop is CASSEPGQAVPNQPQHF. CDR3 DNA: TGTGCCAGCAGCGAGCCGGGACAGGCTGTGCCCAATCAGCCCCAGCATTTT.

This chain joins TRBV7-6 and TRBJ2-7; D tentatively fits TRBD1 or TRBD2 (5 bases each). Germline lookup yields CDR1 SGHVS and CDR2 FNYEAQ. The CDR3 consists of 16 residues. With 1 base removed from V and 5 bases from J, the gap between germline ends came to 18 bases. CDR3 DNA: TGTGCCAGCAGCTTAGGGACCGGGACGGACCTGGACGAGCAGTACTTC. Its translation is CASSLGTGTDLDEQYF.

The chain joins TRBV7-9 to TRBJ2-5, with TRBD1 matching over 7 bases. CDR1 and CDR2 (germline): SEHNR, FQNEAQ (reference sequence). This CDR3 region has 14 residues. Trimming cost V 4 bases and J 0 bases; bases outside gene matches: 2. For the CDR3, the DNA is TGTGCCAGCAGCTACGACAGGGACCAAGAGACCCAGTACTTC. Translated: CASSYDRDQETQYF.

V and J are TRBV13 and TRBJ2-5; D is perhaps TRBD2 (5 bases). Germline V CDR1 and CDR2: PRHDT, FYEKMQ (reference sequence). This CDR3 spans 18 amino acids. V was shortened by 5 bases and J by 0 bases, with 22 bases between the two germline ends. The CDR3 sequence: CASSRTTNVATYQETQYF. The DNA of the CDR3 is TGTGCCAGCAGCCGAACGACTAATGTAGCGACCTACCAAGAGACCCAGTACTTC.

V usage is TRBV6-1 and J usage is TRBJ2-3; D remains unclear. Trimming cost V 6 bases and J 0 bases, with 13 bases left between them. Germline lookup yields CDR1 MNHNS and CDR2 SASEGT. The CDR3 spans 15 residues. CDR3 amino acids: CASRATTYSTDTQYF. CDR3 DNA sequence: TGTGCCAGCAGGGCTACGACGTATAGCACAGATACGCAGTATTTT.

CDR3 nucleotides: TGTGCCAGCAGTTCGACTCTCCAAGAGACCCAGTACTTC. It translates to CASSSTLQETQYF. The chain links TRBV25-1 to TRBJ2-5, with D uncertain. Germline V CDR1 and CDR2: MGHDK, SYGVNS. Between the trimmed V and J ends, which lost 5 bases and 1 base, there was a span of 8 bases. The CDR3 spans 13 residues. Supplemented by reference TRBV25-1 and TRBJ2-5, the full variable domain reads EADIYQTPRYLVIGTGKKITLECSQTMGHDKMYWYQQDPGMELHLIHYSYGVNSTEKGDLSSESTVSRIRTEHFPLTLESARPSHTSQYLCASSSTLQETQYFGPGTRLLVL.

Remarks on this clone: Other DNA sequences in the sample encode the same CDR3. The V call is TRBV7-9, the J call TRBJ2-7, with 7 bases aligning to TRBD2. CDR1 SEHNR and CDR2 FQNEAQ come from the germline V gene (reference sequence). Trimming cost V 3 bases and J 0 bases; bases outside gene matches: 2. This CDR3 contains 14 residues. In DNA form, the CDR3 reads TGTGCCAGCAGCTTTGGCGGGGGCTCCTACGAGCAGTACTTC. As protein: CASSFGGGSYEQYF.

The CDR3 DNA sequence: TGTGCCAGCAGCCAATTTCAAACGGGAGAAGAAGGTTACAATGAGCAGTTCTTC. Translating it yields CASSQFQTGEEGYNEQFF. The chain uses TRBV14 and TRBJ2-1; D perhaps matches TRBD2 (6 bases). This CDR3 has 18 residues. Trimming took 2 bases from V and 4 from J, leaving 21 bases between them. Germline lookup yields CDR1 SGHDN and CDR2 FVKESK. Variable domain in full (rest from reference TRBV14 and TRBJ2-1): EAGVTQFPSHSVIEKGQTVTLRCDPISGHDNLYWYRRVMGKEIKFLLHFVKESKQDESGMPNNRFLAERTGGTYSTLKVQPAELEDSGVYFCASSQFQTGEEGYNEQFFGPGTRLTVL.

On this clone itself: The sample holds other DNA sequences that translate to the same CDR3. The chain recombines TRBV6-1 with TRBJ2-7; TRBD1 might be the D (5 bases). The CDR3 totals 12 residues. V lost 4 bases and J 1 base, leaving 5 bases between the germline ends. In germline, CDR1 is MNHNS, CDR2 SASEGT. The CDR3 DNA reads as TGTGCCAGCAGTGCAGGGTCCTACGAGCAGTACTTC. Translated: CASSAGSYEQYF.